A single count supports the clone carrying this T cell receptor beta chain. What it recognizes is unknown. V dropped 4 bases and J dropped 4 bases, with 11 bases sitting between them. Looked up from germline, CDR1 is MGHRA and CDR2 is YSYEKL. The CDR3 length is 14 residues. Positively selected for CCR7, the CD45RO-negative cells used as naive CD8 cells excluded terminally differentiated effector memory CD45RA+ cells. This sample stems from a study of shared clonotypes between healthy human individuals. Broader study findings: Although depth was large, rarefaction showed that sequencing of the sorted subsets was incomplete. Shared clonotypes across all four donors exceeded non-shared ones in generation probability.

In the original workflow: Without quality scores, immunoSEQ junctional reads could not be filtered like full-length reads. Libraries were prepared by immunoSEQ multiplex PCR; TCRdb keeps only in-frame clonotypes and omits some of them. V and J calls and clone size are given by that table; D and trimming were obtained from the DNA. The sample holds millions of clones, about 95% seen once. The clonotype comes from a man younger than 30 in good health. The specimen was naive CD8+ T cells sorted from blood. The chain joins TRBV4-1 to TRBJ2-1; D is ambiguous. CDR3 loop: CASSPSTLYNEQFF. CDR3 bases: TGCGCCAGCAGCCCTTCGACCTTATACAATGAGCAGTTCTTC.